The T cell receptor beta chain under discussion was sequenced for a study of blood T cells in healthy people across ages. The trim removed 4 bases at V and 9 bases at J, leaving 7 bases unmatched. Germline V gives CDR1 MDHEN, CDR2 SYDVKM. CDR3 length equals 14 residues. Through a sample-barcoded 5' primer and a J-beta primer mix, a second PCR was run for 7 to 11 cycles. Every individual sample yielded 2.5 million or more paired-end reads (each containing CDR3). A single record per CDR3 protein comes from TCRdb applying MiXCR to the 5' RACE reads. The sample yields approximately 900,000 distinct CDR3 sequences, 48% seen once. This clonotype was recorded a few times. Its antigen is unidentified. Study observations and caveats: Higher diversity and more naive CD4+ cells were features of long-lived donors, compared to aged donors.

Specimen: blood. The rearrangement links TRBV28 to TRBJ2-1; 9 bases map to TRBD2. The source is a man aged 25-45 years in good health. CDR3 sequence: CASSSNPREGEQFF. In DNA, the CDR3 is TGTGCCAGCAGTTCAAATCCGCGGGAGGGTGAGCAGTTCTTC.